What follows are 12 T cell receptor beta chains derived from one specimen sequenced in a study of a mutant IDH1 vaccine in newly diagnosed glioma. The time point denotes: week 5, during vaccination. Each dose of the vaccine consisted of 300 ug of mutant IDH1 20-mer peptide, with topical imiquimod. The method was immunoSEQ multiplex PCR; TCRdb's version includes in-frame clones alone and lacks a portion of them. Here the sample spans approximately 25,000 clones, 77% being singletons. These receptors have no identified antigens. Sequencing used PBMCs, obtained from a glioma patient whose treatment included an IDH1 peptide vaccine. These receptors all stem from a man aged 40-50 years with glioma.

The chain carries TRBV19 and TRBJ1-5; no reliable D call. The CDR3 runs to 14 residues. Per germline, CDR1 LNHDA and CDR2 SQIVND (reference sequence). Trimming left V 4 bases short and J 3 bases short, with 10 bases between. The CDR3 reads CASSTTELNQPQHF. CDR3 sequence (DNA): TGTGCCAGTAGTACCACAGAACTCAATCAGCCCCAGCATTTT.

CDR3 nucleotide sequence: TGCGCCAGCAGTGACAGGGTATTATATGGCTACACCTTC. Its protein is CASSDRVLYGYTF. The chain employs TRBV10-2 and TRBJ1-2; the D gene is possibly TRBD1 (5 bases). Trimming shortened V by 3 bases and J by 5 bases, and 10 bases separated the two germline ends. From germline, CDR1 is WSHSY and CDR2 SAAADI. The CDR3 is 13 residues long.

In DNA form, the CDR3 reads TGTGCCAGCAGCTTCGGTCAGGCGAAAGAAGCTTTCTTT. Protein product: CASSFGQAKEAFF. The chain has TRBV6-5 and TRBJ1-1; D is undetermined. Trimming shortened V by 6 bases and J by 8 bases, and 16 bases separated the two germline ends. Germline loops: CDR1 MNHEY, CDR2 SVGAGI. This CDR3 contains 13 residues.

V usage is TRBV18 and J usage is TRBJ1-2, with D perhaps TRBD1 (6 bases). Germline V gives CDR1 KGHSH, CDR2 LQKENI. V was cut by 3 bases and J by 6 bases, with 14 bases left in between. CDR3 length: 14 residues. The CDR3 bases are TGTGCCAGCTCACCTCAGGGGAAGGTCGATGGCTACACCTTC. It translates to CASSPQGKVDGYTF.

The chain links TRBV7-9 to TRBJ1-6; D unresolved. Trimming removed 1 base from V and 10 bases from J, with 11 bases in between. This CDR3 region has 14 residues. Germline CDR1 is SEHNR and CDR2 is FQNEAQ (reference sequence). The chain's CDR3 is CASSLEFDRSPLHF. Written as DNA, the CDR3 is TGTGCCAGCAGCTTAGAATTCGATCGATCACCCCTCCACTTT.

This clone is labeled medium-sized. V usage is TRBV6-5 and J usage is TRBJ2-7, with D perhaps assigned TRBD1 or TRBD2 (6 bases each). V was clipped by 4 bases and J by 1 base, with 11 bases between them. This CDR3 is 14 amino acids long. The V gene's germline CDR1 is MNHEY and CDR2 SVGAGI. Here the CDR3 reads CASSWGARSYEQYF. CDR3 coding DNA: TGTGCCAGCAGTTGGGGGGCCCGGTCCTACGAGCAGTACTTC.

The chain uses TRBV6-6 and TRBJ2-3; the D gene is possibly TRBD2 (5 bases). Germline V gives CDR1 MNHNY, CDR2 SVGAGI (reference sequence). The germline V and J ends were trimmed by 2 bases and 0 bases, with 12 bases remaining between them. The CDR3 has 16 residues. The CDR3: CASSYVSASSTDTQYF. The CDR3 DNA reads TGTGCCAGCAGTTACGTCTCGGCTAGCAGCACAGATACGCAGTATTTT.

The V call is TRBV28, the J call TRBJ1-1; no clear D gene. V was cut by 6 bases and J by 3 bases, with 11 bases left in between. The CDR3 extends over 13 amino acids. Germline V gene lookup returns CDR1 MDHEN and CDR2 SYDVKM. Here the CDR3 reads CASSTVGYTEAFF. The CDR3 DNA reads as TGTGCCAGCAGCACTGTTGGGTACACTGAAGCTTTCTTT.

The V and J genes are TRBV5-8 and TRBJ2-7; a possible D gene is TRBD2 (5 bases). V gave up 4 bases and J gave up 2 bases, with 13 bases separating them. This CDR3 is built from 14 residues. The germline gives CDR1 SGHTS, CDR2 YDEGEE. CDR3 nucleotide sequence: TGTGCCAGCAGCCGAGGGCACAGACCCTACGAGCAGTACTTC. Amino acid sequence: CASSRGHRPYEQYF. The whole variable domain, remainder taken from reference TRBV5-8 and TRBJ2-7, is EAGVTQSPTHLIKTRGQQATLRCSPISGHTSVYWYQQALGLGLQFLLWYDEGEERNRGNFPPRFSGRQFPNYSSELNVNALELEDSALYLCASSRGHRPYEQYFGPGTRLTVT.

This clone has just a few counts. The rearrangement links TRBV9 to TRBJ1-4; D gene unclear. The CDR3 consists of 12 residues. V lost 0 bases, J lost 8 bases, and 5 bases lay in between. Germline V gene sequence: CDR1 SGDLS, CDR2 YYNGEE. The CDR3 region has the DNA TGTGCCAGCAGCGTAGGCGAAGAAAAACTGTTTTTT. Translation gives CASSVGEEKLFF.

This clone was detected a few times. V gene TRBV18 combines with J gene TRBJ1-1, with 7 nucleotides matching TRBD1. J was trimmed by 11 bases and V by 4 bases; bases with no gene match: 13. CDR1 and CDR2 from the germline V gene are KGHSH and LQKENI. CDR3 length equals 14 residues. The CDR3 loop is CASSLIEGALHAFF. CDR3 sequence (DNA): TGTGCCAGCTCACTGATAGAGGGGGCGCTCCACGCTTTCTTT.

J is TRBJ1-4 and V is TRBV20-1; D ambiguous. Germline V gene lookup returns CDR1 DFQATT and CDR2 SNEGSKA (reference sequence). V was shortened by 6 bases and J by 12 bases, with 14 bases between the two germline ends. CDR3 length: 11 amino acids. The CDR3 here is CSARVRDELFF. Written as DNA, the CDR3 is TGCAGTGCCCGTGTAAGGGATGAACTGTTTTTT.